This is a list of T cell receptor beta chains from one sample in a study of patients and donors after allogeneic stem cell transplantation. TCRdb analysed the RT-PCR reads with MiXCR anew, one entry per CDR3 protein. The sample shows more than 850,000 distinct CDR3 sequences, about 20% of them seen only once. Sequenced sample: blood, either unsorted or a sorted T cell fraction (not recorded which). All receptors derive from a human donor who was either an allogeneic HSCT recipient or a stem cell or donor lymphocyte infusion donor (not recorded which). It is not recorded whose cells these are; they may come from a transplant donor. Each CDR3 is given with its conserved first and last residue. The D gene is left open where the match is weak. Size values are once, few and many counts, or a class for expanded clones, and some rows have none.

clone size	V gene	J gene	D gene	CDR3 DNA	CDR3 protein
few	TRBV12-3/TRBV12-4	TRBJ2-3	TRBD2	TGTGCCAGCCAGAGCGGGGGAGATACGCAGTATTTT	CASQSGGDTQYF
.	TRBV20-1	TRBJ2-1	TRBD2	TGCAGTGCTAGGCTAGCGGGGGCCGACAATGAGCAGTTCTTC	CSARLAGADNEQFF
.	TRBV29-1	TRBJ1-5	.	TGCAGCGTTGGACACAATAGCAATCAGCCCCAGCATTTT	CSVGHNSNQPQHF
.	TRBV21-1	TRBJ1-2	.	TGTGCCAGATTATTTTTAGGGCACAGATATGGCTACACCTTC	CARLFLGHRYGYTF
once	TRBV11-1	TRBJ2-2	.	TGTGCCAGCGAGGGGGTTTCGAACACCGGGGAGCTGTTTTTT	CASEGVSNTGELFF
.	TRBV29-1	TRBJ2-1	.	TGCAGCGTTCTTACGGACTCCACGGCCGACTCCTACAATGAGCAGTTCTTC	CSVLTDSTADSYNEQFF
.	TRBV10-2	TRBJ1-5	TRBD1	TGCGCCAGCAGTGAGTCGGACAGGGGGAATCAGCCCCAGCATTTT	CASSESDRGNQPQHF
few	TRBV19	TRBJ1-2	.	TGTGCCAGTAGTCTGGCCTTCAACTATGGCTACACCTTC	CASSLAFNYGYTF
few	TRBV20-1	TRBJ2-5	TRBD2	TGCAGTGCTTCCTCAGCGGGGAGTAAAAAAGAGACCCAGTACTTC	CSASSAGSKKETQYF
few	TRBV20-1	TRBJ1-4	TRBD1	TGCAGTGCTAACAACCGGGACAGTAAAGAAAAACTGTTTTTT	CSANNRDSKEKLFF
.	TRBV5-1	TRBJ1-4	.	TGCGCCAGCAGCTTGACTCGGGCGGCGGCAAATGAAAAACTGTTTTTT	CASSLTRAAANEKLFF
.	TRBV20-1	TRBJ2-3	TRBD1	TGCAGTGCTAGCGGACAGGGACCAGTTTTCACAGATACGCAGTATTTT	CSASGQGPVFTDTQYF
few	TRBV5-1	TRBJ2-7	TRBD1	TGCGCCAGCAGCTCGATTCCGGGACAGGGGTCCGAGCAGTACTTC	CASSSIPGQGSEQYF
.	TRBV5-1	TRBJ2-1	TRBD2	TGCGCCAGCAGCTTGGAACTAGCGGGGGGCCTAAACAATGAGCAGTTCTTC	CASSLELAGGLNNEQFF
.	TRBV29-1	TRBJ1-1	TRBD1	TGCAGCGTTGAAAGGGACACAGGGGAGGAGACTGAAGCTTTCTTT	CSVERDTGEETEAFF
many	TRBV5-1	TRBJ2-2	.	TGCGCCAGCAGCGGCACGACCTCGAACACCGGGGAGCTGTTTTTT	CASSGTTSNTGELFF
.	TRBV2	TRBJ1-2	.	TGTGCCAGCATTGGGAGGGTACGTGGCTACACCTTC	CASIGRVRGYTF
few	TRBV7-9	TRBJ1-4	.	TGTGCCAGCAGCTTAGGGGGGAGAGCTAATGAAAAACTGTTTTTT	CASSLGGRANEKLFF
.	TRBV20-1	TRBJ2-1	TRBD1	TGCAGTGGGCGACAGGGCCCCAGGGGCAATGAGCAGTTCTTC	CSGRQGPRGNEQFF
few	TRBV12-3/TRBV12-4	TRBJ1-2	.	TGTGCCAGCAGTCGGACAGCCCGATGGAACTATGGCTACACCTTC	CASSRTARWNYGYTF
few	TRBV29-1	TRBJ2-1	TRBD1	TGCAGCAATACAGGGGGATCCTACAATGAGCAGTTCTTC	CSNTGGSYNEQFF
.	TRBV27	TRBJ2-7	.	TGTGCCAGCAGGGAGGGGCCCTCCTACGAGCAGTACTTC	CASREGPSYEQYF
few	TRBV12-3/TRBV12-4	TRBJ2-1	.	TGTGCCAGCAAGGACGTGGATGAGCAGTTCTTC	CASKDVDEQFF
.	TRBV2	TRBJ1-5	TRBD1	TGTGCCAGCAAGGACAGGGGCAATCAGCCCCAGCATTTT	CASKDRGNQPQHF
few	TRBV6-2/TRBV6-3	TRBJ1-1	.	TGTGCCAGCAGTTACCCAGAGGGAGGGCCAGGGAGAGAAGCTTTCTTT	CASSYPEGGPGREAFF
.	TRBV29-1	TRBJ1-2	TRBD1	TGCAGCGTTGGGGACAGGGGTTTTGGCTACACCTTC	CSVGDRGFGYTF
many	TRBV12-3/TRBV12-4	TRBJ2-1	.	TGTGCCAGCAGCCTTGCTCTAGCGAAGTCTTCCAATGAGCAGTTCTTC	CASSLALAKSSNEQFF
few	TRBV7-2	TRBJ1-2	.	TGTGCCAGCAGCTTAGAATCAGGCTATGGCTACACCTTC	CASSLESGYGYTF
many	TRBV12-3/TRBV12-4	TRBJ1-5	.	TGTGCCAGCAGTTACTCCCTTCCGAAGCAGCCCCAGCATTTT	CASSYSLPKQPQHF
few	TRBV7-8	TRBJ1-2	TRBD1	TGTGCCAGCAGCTTAGCGCTCAGGGGGGCCCTACGGTATGGCTACACCTTC	CASSLALRGALRYGYTF
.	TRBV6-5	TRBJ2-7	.	TGTGCCAGCAGTTGGGAGACGTTTGGCTACGAGCAGTACTTC	CASSWETFGYEQYF
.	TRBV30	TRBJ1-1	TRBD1	TGTGCCTGGAGTTTGGGACAGGGTAAACGTGAAGCTTTCTTT	CAWSLGQGKREAFF
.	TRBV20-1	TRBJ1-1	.	TGCAGTTACAAATGGGGAACTGAAGCTTTCTTT	CSYKWGTEAFF
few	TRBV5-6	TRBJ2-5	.	TGTGCCAGCAGCTTCTGGACGCGCCCAGAGACCCAGTACTTC	CASSFWTRPETQYF
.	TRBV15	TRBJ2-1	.	TGTGCCACCAGCAGGGGGGGTGGACGGAATGAGCAGTTCTTC	CATSRGGGRNEQFF
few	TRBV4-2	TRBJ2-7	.	TGTGCCAGCAGCCAAGAGAGAGGAGCCTGGACCTACGAGCAGTACTTC	CASSQERGAWTYEQYF
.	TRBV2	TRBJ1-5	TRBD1	TGTGCCAGCCAGACAGGGTTCCAGCCCCAGCATTTT	CASQTGFQPQHF
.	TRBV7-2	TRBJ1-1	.	TGTGCCAGCAGCTTAACCCGGGGGAAAAGTGAAGCTTTCTTT	CASSLTRGKSEAFF
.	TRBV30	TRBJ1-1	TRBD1	TGTGCCTGGAGACCAAAGACAGGGGTGGCTGAAGCTTTCTTT	CAWRPKTGVAEAFF
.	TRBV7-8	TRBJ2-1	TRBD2	TGTGCCAGCAGCTTAGAGGGAAGGGCCAAGCGGGGGTACAATGAGCAGTTCTTC	CASSLEGRAKRGYNEQFF
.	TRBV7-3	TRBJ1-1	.	TGTGCCAGCAGCGTATCTCGACAGGCTGAAGCTTTCTTT	CASSVSRQAEAFF
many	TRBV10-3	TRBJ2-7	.	TGTGCCATCAGTGAGTCGGACGAGCAGTACTTC	CAISESDEQYF
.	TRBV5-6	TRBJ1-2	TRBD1	TGTGCCAGCAGCTTGGACAGGGGGTTCGAGGGCTACACCTTC	CASSLDRGFEGYTF
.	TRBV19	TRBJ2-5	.	TGTGCCAGTAGGATGACTAGTACGGAGACCCAGTACTTC	CASRMTSTETQYF
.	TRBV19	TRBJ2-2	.	TGTGCCAGTAATGCCCGTGGTTACTCCGCGAACACCGGGGAGCTGTTTTTT	CASNARGYSANTGELFF
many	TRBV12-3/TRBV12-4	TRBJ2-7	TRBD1	TGTGCCAGCAGTTGGTTGACAGGGCTAGACGAGCAGTACTTC	CASSWLTGLDEQYF
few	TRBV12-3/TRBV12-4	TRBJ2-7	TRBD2	TGTGCCAGCAGTCACGGGACTAGCGGGTCTAGGCCCTACGAGCAGTACTTC	CASSHGTSGSRPYEQYF
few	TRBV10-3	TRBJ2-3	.	TGTGCCATCAGAACAGGGGAGGGAGATACGCAGTATTTT	CAIRTGEGDTQYF
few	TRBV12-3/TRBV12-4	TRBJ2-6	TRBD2	TGTGCCACCAGCGGACTAGCGGGGAACTCTGGGGCCAACGTCCTGACTTTC	CATSGLAGNSGANVLTF
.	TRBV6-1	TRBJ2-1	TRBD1	TGTGCCAGCAGTGGACGGGCAGGGGGCTCCTACAATGAGCAGTTCTTC	CASSGRAGGSYNEQFF
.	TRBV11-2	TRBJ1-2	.	TGTGCCAGCAGCTTAGTATTAACCCGGGACGGGGGTAACTATGGCTACACCTTC	CASSLVLTRDGGNYGYTF
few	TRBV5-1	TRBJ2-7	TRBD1	TGCGCCAGCAGCCACCCTGACAGGGACGAGCAGTACTTC	CASSHPDRDEQYF
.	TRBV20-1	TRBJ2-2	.	TGCAGTGCTAGAGATCACGGGGGGCTGGTCACCGGGGAGCTGTTTTTT	CSARDHGGLVTGELFF